What follows are 8 T cell receptor beta chains derived from one specimen sequenced in a study of blood T cell repertoires in COVID-19. The method was immunoSEQ multiplex PCR; TCRdb's version includes in-frame clones alone and lacks a portion of them. This sample has 25,000 to 40,000 clones; 85% to 90% occur once, and the top ten carry around 14%. Input material: peripheral blood. These receptors all stem from a man aged 65 to 85 with active COVID-19.

The rearrangement uses TRBV6-5 and TRBJ1-6, with 7 nucleotides matching TRBD1. The CDR3 runs to 16 residues. Germline-derived CDR1 and CDR2 are MNHEY and SVGAGI. V lost 2 bases, J lost 4 bases, and 5 bases stayed unmatched. CDR3 protein: CASSYRRTGYNSPLHF. Written as DNA, the CDR3 is TGTGCCAGCAGTTACCGAAGGACAGGTTATAATTCACCCCTCCACTTT.

The chain joins TRBV10-3 to TRBJ1-2, with 8 bases matching TRBD1. Per germline, CDR1 ENHRY and CDR2 SYGVKD. V dropped 4 bases and J dropped 0; count of bases not matched to a gene: 4. The CDR3 extends over 15 amino acids. The CDR3 coding sequence is TGTGCCATCAGTGGGGGACAGGACGCTAACTATGGCTACACCTTC. It encodes CAISGGQDANYGYTF.

V is TRBV4-3 and J is TRBJ2-7; D might be TRBD2 (6 bases). V lost 4 bases to trimming and J lost 1 base, with 14 bases between them. This CDR3 spans 15 amino acids. Germline values: CDR1 LGHNA, CDR2 YSLEER. This CDR3 reads CASSRQVRGSYEQYF. CDR3 DNA: TGCGCCAGCAGCCGCCAGGTGCGGGGATCCTACGAGCAGTACTTC.

Here the CDR3 DNA reads TGTGCCACCAGTCGTAGTAGCCTCCATGAGCAGTTCTTC. Its translation is CATSRSSLHEQFF. The J gene is TRBJ2-1, the V gene TRBV24-1; D ambiguous. With 6 bases removed from V and 8 bases from J, the gap between germline ends came to 13 bases. Germline V gene data show CDR1 as KGHDR and CDR2 as SFDVKD. This CDR3 comprises 13 residues.

The chain employs TRBV5-4 and TRBJ1-1, with D possibly TRBD1 on 6 matching bases. The V and J ends lost 5 bases and 4 bases respectively, with 15 bases between them. Germline V gives CDR1 SGHNT, CDR2 YYREEE (reference sequence). This CDR3 is built from 14 residues. CDR3 sequence: CASSSGGAGTEAFF. The DNA of the CDR3 is TGTGCCAGCAGTTCTGGGGGCGCCGGCACTGAAGCTTTCTTT.

This chain links TRBV18 with TRBJ2-3; 13 bases line up with TRBD2. The CDR3 covers 15 residues. J was trimmed by 7 bases and V by 4 bases; bases with no gene match: 5. The germline V gene encodes CDR1 KGHSH and CDR2 LQKENI. The DNA for the CDR3 is TGTGCCAGCTCACAACTAGCGGGAGGGCTATATACGCAGTATTTT. Protein: CASSQLAGGLYTQYF.

This chain links TRBV19 with TRBJ2-1; 7 bases fit TRBD2. Germline CDR1 and CDR2: LNHDA and SQIVND (reference sequence). The CDR3 sequence is 14 residues long. V dropped 4 bases and J dropped 4; count of bases not matched to a gene: 4. The CDR3 region has the DNA TGTGCCAGTAGTAAGGTTAGCGGGTACAATGAGCAGTTCTTC. Translation gives CASSKVSGYNEQFF.

This chain uses TRBV15 with TRBJ2-3; D call uncertain. Trimming cost V 0 bases and J 2 bases, with 15 bases left between them. CDR1 and CDR2 from the germline V gene are LNHNV and YYDKDF (reference sequence). CDR3 length: 17 amino acids. CDR3 DNA sequence: TGTGCCACCAGCAGAGACCAGCCGGGTAGATCCACAGATACGCAGTATTTT. Translation gives CATSRDQPGRSTDTQYF.